This passage covers 21 T cell receptor beta chains from one sample sequenced in a study of blood T cell repertoires in COVID-19. The protocol was immunoSEQ multiplex PCR, while the TCRdb copy is restricted to in-frame clones and leaves out a portion. The sample includes about 140,000 clones, under 85% seen only once; the top ten take about 6.4%. Sample: peripheral blood. Source of these receptors: a human donor in a cohort sampled during active COVID-19.

J is TRBJ2-7 and V is TRBV6-5, with TRBD1 identical over 8 bases. Germline CDR1 and CDR2: MNHEY and SVGAGI. The V gene end was trimmed by 6 bases and the J gene end by 3 bases; junction bases not matched to a gene: 7. CDR3 length equals 14 residues. In DNA, the CDR3 is TGTGCCAGCAGAAGAGACAGGGGAGACTACGAGCAGTACTTC. Its protein product is CASRRDRGDYEQYF.

The chain is built from TRBV2 and TRBJ1-2; 12 bases agree with TRBD1. Looked up from germline, CDR1 is SNHLY and CDR2 is FYNNEI. The CDR3 consists of 15 residues. The V gene end was trimmed by 7 bases and the J gene end by 4 bases; junction bases not matched to a gene: 7. This chain's CDR3 is CASTRGTGGSYGYTF. CDR3 DNA: TGTGCCAGCACCCGTGGGACAGGGGGCAGCTATGGCTACACCTTC. The whole variable domain, filled in from reference TRBV2 and TRBJ1-2, reads EPEVTQTPSHQVTQMGQEVILRCVPISNHLYFYWYRQILGQKVEFLVSFYNNEISEKSEIFDDQFSVERPDGSNFTLKIRSTKLEDSAMYFCASTRGTGGSYGYTFGSGTRLTVV.

This chain links TRBV15 with TRBJ2-7; 8 bases are a match to TRBD1. There are 14 residues in the CDR3. V shed 5 bases and J 2 bases; nucleotides not matched to a gene: 5. Germline V gives CDR1 LNHNV, CDR2 YYDKDF (reference sequence). The CDR3: CATSGRQGTYEQYF. The CDR3 DNA is TGTGCCACCAGCGGACGACAGGGGACCTACGAGCAGTACTTC.

The chain links TRBV29-1 to TRBJ1-1; 8 bases map to TRBD1. The CDR3 has 13 residues. In germline, CDR1 is SQVTM, CDR2 ANQGSEA. The trim removed 1 base at V and 3 bases at J, leaving 1 base unmatched. The CDR3 sequence: CSVEVQGDTEAFF. In DNA form, the CDR3 reads TGCAGCGTTGAAGTACAGGGGGACACTGAAGCTTTCTTT.

This sequence joins TRBV9 and TRBJ2-5, with TRBD1 as a possible D gene (5 bases). Trimming removed 6 bases at V and 1 base at J, with 13 bases between. This CDR3 is 14 amino acids long. Germline CDR1 SGDLS, CDR2 YYNGEE. The CDR3 DNA is TGTGCCAGCAATGCAGGGTCTTTCCAAGAGACCCAGTACTTC. The encoded protein is CASNAGSFQETQYF.

The chain uses TRBV9 and TRBJ1-3; D ambiguous. The CDR3 is 16 amino acids. V lost 4 bases to trimming and J lost 0 bases, with 14 bases between them. The germline V gene encodes CDR1 SGDLS and CDR2 YYNGEE. CDR3 in DNA: TGTGCCAGCAGCCCTCGTCCCGGGAACTCTGGAAACACCATATATTTT. Translating it yields CASSPRPGNSGNTIYF. Filled out from reference TRBV9 and TRBJ1-3, the complete variable domain reads DSGVTQTPKHLITATGQRVTLRCSPRSGDLSVYWYQQSLDQGLQFLIQYYNGEERAKGNILERFSAQQFPDLHSELNLSSLELGDSALYFCASSPRPGNSGNTIYFGEGSWLTVV.

The rearrangement links TRBV5-1 to TRBJ1-1; tentative D call: TRBD1 (5 bases). CDR1 and CDR2 (germline): SGHRS, YFSETQ. There are 15 residues in the CDR3. The CDR3 DNA sequence: TGCGCTGGAGGGCGGACAATGACTTCGAACACTGAAGCTTTCTTT. Translated: CAGGRTMTSNTEAFF.

This clone has more than one count but fewer than ten. This chain uses TRBV11-3 with TRBJ2-2, with a possible D match to TRBD1 (5 bases). This CDR3 contains 17 residues. Germline V gene lookup returns CDR1 SGHNT and CDR2 YENEEA. With 5 bases removed from V and 1 base from J, the gap between germline ends came to 17 bases. In DNA form, the CDR3 reads TGTGCCAGCAGCCCCCCGACAGTTCTCGGGAACACCGGGGAGCTGTTTTTT. Translating gives CASSPPTVLGNTGELFF.

V and J are TRBV27 and TRBJ1-1; D possibly corresponds to TRBD1 (5 bases). With 6 bases removed from V and 4 bases from J, the gap between germline ends came to 15 bases. The CDR3 covers 14 residues. Germline CDR1 MNHEY, CDR2 SMNVEV (reference sequence). The CDR3 here is CASSPGAWVTEAFF. For the CDR3, the DNA is TGTGCCAGCAGCCCTGGGGCGTGGGTCACTGAAGCTTTCTTT.

This chain joins TRBV19 and TRBJ1-1; TRBD1 matches 8 bases. Germline CDR1 and CDR2: LNHDA and SQIVND (reference sequence). The CDR3 covers 14 residues. J was trimmed by 5 bases and V by 8 bases; bases with no gene match: 10. CDR3 in amino acids: CASYRTGGRTEAFF. CDR3 DNA sequence: TGTGCCAGTTACCGAACAGGGGGAAGGACTGAAGCTTTCTTT.

The gene calls are TRBV2 and TRBJ2-3, with 10 bases aligning to TRBD2. The length of the CDR3 is 14 residues. Germline V gene sequence: CDR1 SNHLY, CDR2 FYNNEI. Trimming took 5 bases from V and 3 from J; bases not matched to a gene: 2. The CDR3 protein is CASSFSGGTDTQYF. The CDR3 DNA follows: TGTGCCAGCAGTTTTAGCGGGGGGACAGATACGCAGTATTTT.

The V call is TRBV15, the J call TRBJ2-7; 8 bases agree with TRBD1. Trimming took 1 base from V and 6 from J; bases not matched to a gene: 5. Per germline, CDR1 LNHNV and CDR2 YYDKDF (reference sequence). This CDR3 has 14 amino acids. The CDR3 sequence: CATSRAGGSGEQYF. The CDR3 DNA is TGTGCCACCAGCAGAGCAGGGGGCTCTGGCGAGCAGTACTTC.

V gene TRBV5-1 combines with J gene TRBJ2-3, with D perhaps matching TRBD2 (5 bases). The length of the CDR3 is 13 residues. Germline V gene lookup returns CDR1 SGHRS and CDR2 YFSETQ. Trimming stripped 1 base from V and 3 bases from J, with 6 bases between. DNA for the CDR3: TGCGCCAGCAGCTTGAGGAGGACAGATACGCAGTATTTT. It codes for CASSLRRTDTQYF.

CDR3 in DNA: TGTGCCAGCAGCCAAGTTTCGGGACTAGCGGGTTCTGGGGCCAACGTCCTGACTTTC. It yields the protein CASSQVSGLAGSGANVLTF. The chain employs TRBV3-1 (or the pseudogene TRBV3-2) and TRBJ2-6; 12 bases map to TRBD2. The germline CDR1 and CDR2 sequences are LGHDT and YNNKEL (reference sequence). The CDR3 length is 19 residues. Trimming removed 1 base from V and 1 base from J; junction bases left unmatched: 5.

This chain uses TRBV6-6 with TRBJ2-5, with TRBD2 matching 12 bases. CDR1 and CDR2 (germline): MNHNY, SVGAGI (reference sequence). The CDR3 totals 15 residues. V lost 6 bases, J lost 4 bases, and 6 bases stayed unmatched. The CDR3 reads CASSRQGLAGETQYF. CDR3 coding DNA: TGTGCCAGCAGCCGTCAGGGACTAGCGGGAGAGACCCAGTACTTC.

This clone was seen only once. The CDR3 DNA reads TGTGCCAGCAGCCTCTCAACTAGCGGGGTTAACACCGGGGAGCTGTTTTTT. Translating gives CASSLSTSGVNTGELFF. The chain links TRBV3-1 (or the pseudogene TRBV3-2) to TRBJ2-2; 10 nucleotides align to TRBD2. CDR3 length: 17 residues. The trim removed 4 bases at V and 2 bases at J, leaving 7 bases unmatched. In germline, CDR1 is LGHDT, CDR2 YNNKEL (reference sequence).

The chain couples TRBV5-4 to TRBJ1-6; D gene ambiguous. The CDR3 is 15 amino acids. The V and J ends lost 0 bases and 0 bases respectively, with 4 bases between them. Germline V CDR1 and CDR2: SGHNT, YYREEE (reference sequence). The CDR3: CASSLDSSYNSPLHF. The CDR3 DNA reads TGTGCCAGCAGCTTGGATAGCTCCTATAATTCACCCCTCCACTTT.

This chain links TRBV5-1 with TRBJ2-3, with D uncertain. The CDR3 extends over 14 amino acids. Germline V CDR1 and CDR2: SGHRS, YFSETQ. With 0 bases removed from V and 13 bases from J, the gap between germline ends came to 18 bases. The CDR3 coding sequence is TGCGCCAGCAGCTTGGCACGAGGAGACGCCATCAAGTATTTT. Protein: CASSLARGDAIKYF. Full variable domain (remainder filled in from reference TRBV5-1 and TRBJ2-3): KAGVTQTPRYLIKTRGQQVTLSCSPISGHRSVSWYQQTPGQGLQFLFEYFSETQRNKGNFPGRFSGRQFSNSRSEMNVSTLELGDSALYLCASSLARGDAIKYFGPGTRLTVL.

CDR3 region: CASSYIRTSGHTGELFF. CDR3 nucleotide sequence: TGTGCCAGCAGTTACATCCGGACTAGCGGTCACACCGGGGAGCTGTTTTTT. The V gene is TRBV6-2 or TRBV6-3, the J gene TRBJ2-2, with 10 positions matching TRBD2. After removal of 2 bases from V and 3 bases from J, the junction contained 6 bases not matched to a gene. There are 17 residues in the CDR3. CDR1 is MNHEY, CDR2 SVGEGT, per germline.

V and J are TRBV30 and TRBJ2-1, with D perhaps matching TRBD2 (5 bases). In germline, CDR1 is GTSNPN, CDR2 SVGIG (reference sequence). This CDR3 contains 12 residues. Between the trimmed V and J ends, which lost 2 bases and 6 bases, there was a span of 8 bases. The CDR3 region has the DNA TGTGCCTGGAGTCTAGGAGGCAATGAGCAGTTCTTC. This sequence encodes CAWSLGGNEQFF.

As DNA, the CDR3 is TGTGCCACCAGCAGAGATGCGGGGGGCGAGACCCAGTACTTC. Its protein product is CATSRDAGGETQYF. The chain employs TRBV15 and TRBJ2-5; 8 bases match TRBD2. V lost 0 bases and J lost 5; bases outside the gene matches: 2. This CDR3 has 14 amino acids. Germline CDR1 and CDR2: LNHNV and YYDKDF (reference sequence).